The 11 T cell receptor beta chains given below trace back to one sample, sequenced in a study of T-cell reconstitution after alpha-beta-depleted transplantation in children. During its preparation, the TCRbeta library received unique molecular identifiers. A single record per CDR3 protein comes from TCRdb applying MiXCR to the PCR reads. This sample has about 340,000 distinct CDR3 sequences, with about 9.4% found just once. Sequencing was performed on PBMCs from the stem cell graft donor, taken from the stem cell graft. Source of these receptors: a human donor who donated a stem cell graft to a child with acute lymphoblastic leukemia.

The sample holds a few counts of this clonotype. The chain recombines TRBV9 with TRBJ1-5; the match to TRBD1 covers 10 bases. The CDR3 has 16 residues. With V trimmed by 0 bases and J by 5 bases, 5 bases remained unmatched. Germline assignment: CDR1 SGDLS and CDR2 YYNGEE. CDR3 protein: CASSVGGQGIDQPQHF. DNA of the CDR3: TGTGCCAGCAGCGTAGGGGGACAGGGGATTGATCAGCCCCAGCATTTT.

This clonotype was found a few times. This chain connects TRBV27 to TRBJ2-1, with 11 bases matching TRBD2. Germline loops: CDR1 MNHEY, CDR2 SMNVEV (reference sequence). V shed 5 bases and J 8 bases; nucleotides not matched to a gene: 8. The CDR3 length is 15 residues. The CDR3 DNA is TGTGCCAGCAGTAGGGGACTAGCGGATCCGGATGAGCAGTTCTTC. This encodes CASSRGLADPDEQFF.

This clonotype has only a few counts. CDR3 nucleotides: TGTGCCTGGACTAGCGGGAGGGAAGATACGCAGTATTTT. Translation gives CAWTSGREDTQYF. The chain combines TRBV30 with TRBJ2-3, with 12 bases matching TRBD2. Germline CDR1 GTSNPN, CDR2 SVGIG (reference sequence). This CDR3 has 13 residues. Losses at the gene ends were 4 bases for V and 5 bases for J; bases not matched to a gene: 1.

This clonotype was counted only a few times. This chain joins TRBV12-3 or TRBV12-4 and TRBJ2-7, with TRBD1 matching 7 bases. V shed 5 bases and J 3 bases; nucleotides not matched to a gene: 7. The CDR3 has 14 amino acids. The CDR3 DNA reads TGTGCCAGCAGTCGAAGACAGGGTGACTACGAGCAGTACTTC. It is translated as CASSRRQGDYEQYF.

The table lists this clonotype with many counts. This chain uses TRBV28 with TRBJ2-1; no definite D call. This CDR3 is built from 11 residues. Germline V gene sequence: CDR1 MDHEN, CDR2 SYDVKM. Trimming left V 3 bases short and J 8 bases short, with 5 bases between. CDR3 sequence: CASSFGYEQFF. The CDR3 DNA reads as TGTGCCAGCAGTTTTGGGTATGAGCAGTTCTTC.

The chain joins TRBV29-1 to TRBJ2-3; 7 nucleotides match TRBD1. Germline CDR1 and CDR2: SQVTM and ANQGSEA. Unmatched junction bases numbered 4, after V lost 6 bases and J lost 4 bases. This CDR3 spans 12 amino acids. The CDR3 reads CSVGTAADTQYF. The DNA of the CDR3 is TGCAGCGTCGGGACAGCAGCAGATACGCAGTATTTT.

The V call is TRBV11-3, the J call TRBJ2-1; the match to TRBD2 covers 8 bases. Germline V CDR1 and CDR2: SGHNT, YENEEA. This CDR3 is 15 amino acids long. J gave up 4 bases and V 5 bases, and 7 bases lay outside the gene matches. CDR3 bases: TGTGCCAGCAGCGAACGACTAGCGCCTTACAATGAGCAGTTCTTC. Encoded protein: CASSERLAPYNEQFF.

The gene calls are TRBV7-3 and TRBJ2-2; D tentatively reads TRBD1 or TRBD2 (5 bases each). Trimming removed 5 bases from V and 5 bases from J, with 9 bases in between. Germline lookup yields CDR1 SGHTA and CDR2 FQGTGA. The CDR3 is 13 residues long. The CDR3, as DNA: TGTGCCAGCAGCGAGGGGTCGACCGGGGAGCTGTTTTTT. As protein: CASSEGSTGELFF. The variable domain in full, with the rest retrieved from reference TRBV7-3 and TRBJ2-2, is GAGVSQTPSNKVTEKGKYVELRCDPISGHTALYWYRQSLGQGPEFLIYFQGTGAADDSGLPNDRFFAVRPEGSVSTLKIQRTERGDSAVYLCASSEGSTGELFFGEGSRLTVL.

In DNA, the CDR3 is TGCAGTGCTAGAGATTTACCAGCGGGGCGCTACGAGCAGTACTTC. It is translated as CSARDLPAGRYEQYF. The gene calls are TRBV20-1 and TRBJ2-7; 7 nucleotides align to TRBD2. There are 15 residues in the CDR3. Germline V gene sequence: CDR1 DFQATT, CDR2 SNEGSKA (reference sequence). J lost 3 bases, V lost 0 bases, and 8 bases had no gene match.

The rearrangement uses TRBV12-3 or TRBV12-4 and TRBJ2-5; TRBD2 matches 10 bases. The CDR3 has 15 amino acids. The V gene end was trimmed by 5 bases and the J gene end by 2 bases; junction bases not matched to a gene: 5. The CDR3 loop reads CASSQGLAKQETQYF. CDR3 DNA sequence: TGTGCCAGCAGTCAGGGACTAGCGAAACAAGAGACCCAGTACTTC.

This clonotype was found a few times. This rearrangement joins TRBV7-9 to TRBJ2-7; D may be TRBD1 or TRBD2 (6 bases each). This CDR3 region has 15 residues. Trimming removed 5 bases from V and 5 bases from J, with 19 bases in between. Germline assignment: CDR1 SEHNR and CDR2 FQNEAQ (reference sequence). This CDR3 reads CASSPILGGRNEQYF. The CDR3 DNA sequence: TGTGCCAGCAGCCCTATACTAGGGGGGCGGAACGAGCAGTACTTC.